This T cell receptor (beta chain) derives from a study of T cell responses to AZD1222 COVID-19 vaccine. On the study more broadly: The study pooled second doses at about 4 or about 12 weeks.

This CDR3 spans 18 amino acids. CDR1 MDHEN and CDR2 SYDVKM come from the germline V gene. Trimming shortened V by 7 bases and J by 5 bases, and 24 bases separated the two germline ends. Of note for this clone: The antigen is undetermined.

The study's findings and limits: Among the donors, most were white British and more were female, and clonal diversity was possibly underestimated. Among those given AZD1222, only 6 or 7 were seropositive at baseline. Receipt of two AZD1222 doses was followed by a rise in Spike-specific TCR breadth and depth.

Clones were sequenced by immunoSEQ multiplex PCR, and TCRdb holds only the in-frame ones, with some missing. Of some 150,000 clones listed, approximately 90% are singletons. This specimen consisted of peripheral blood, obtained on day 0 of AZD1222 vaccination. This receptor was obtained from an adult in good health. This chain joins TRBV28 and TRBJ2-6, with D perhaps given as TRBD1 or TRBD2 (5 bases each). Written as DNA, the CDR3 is TGTGCCAGCATGACCGTGGGACGGATGGTGATGAGGGCCAACGTCCTGACTTTC. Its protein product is CASMTVGRMVMRANVLTF.